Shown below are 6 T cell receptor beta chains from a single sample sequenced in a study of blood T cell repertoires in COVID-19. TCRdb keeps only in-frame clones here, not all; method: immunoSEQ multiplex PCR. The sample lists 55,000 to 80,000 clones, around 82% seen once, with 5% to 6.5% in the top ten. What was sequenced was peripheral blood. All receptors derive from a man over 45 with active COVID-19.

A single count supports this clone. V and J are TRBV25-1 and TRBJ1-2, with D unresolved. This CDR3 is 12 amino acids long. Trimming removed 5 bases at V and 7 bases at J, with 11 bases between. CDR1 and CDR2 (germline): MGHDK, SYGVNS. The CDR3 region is CASSRGGSGYTF. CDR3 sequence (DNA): TGTGCCAGCAGTAGAGGAGGTAGTGGCTACACCTTC.

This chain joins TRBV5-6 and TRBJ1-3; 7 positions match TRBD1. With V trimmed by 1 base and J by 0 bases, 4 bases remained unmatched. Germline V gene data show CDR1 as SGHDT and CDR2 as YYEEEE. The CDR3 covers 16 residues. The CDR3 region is CASSLYAGGSGNTIYF. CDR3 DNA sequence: TGTGCCAGCAGCTTGTACGCAGGGGGCTCTGGAAACACCATATATTTT. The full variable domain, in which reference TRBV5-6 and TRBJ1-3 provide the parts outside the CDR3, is DAGVTQSPTHLIKTRGQQVTLRCSPKSGHDTVSWYQQALGQGPQFIFQYYEEEERQRGNFPDRFSGHQFPNYSSELNVNALLLGDSALYLCASSLYAGGSGNTIYFGEGSWLTVV.

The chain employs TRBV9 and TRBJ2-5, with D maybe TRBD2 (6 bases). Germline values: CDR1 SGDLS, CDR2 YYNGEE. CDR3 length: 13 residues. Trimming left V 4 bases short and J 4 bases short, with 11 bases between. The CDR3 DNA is TGTGCCAGCAGCCCCCCCGGGGGAGAGACCCAGTACTTC. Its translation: CASSPPGGETQYF.

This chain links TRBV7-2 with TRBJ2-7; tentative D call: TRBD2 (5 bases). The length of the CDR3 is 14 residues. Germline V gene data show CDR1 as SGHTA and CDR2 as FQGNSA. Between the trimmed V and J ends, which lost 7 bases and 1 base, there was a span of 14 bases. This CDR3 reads CASKEGGGSYEQYF. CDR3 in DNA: TGTGCCAGCAAAGAAGGCGGAGGTTCCTACGAGCAGTACTTC.

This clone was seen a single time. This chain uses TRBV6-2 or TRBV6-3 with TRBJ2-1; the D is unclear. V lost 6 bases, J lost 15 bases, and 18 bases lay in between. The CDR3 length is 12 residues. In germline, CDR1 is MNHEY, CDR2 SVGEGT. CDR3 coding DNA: TGTGCCAGCAGCCCTGACTGGCGGTGGCTGTTCTTC. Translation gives CASSPDWRWLFF.

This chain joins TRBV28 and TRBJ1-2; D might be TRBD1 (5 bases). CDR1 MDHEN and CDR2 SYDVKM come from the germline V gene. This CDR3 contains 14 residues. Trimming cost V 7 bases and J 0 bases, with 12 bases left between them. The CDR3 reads CASTRRGTNYGYTF. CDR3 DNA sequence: TGTGCCAGCACCCGGAGGGGCACTAACTATGGCTACACCTTC.